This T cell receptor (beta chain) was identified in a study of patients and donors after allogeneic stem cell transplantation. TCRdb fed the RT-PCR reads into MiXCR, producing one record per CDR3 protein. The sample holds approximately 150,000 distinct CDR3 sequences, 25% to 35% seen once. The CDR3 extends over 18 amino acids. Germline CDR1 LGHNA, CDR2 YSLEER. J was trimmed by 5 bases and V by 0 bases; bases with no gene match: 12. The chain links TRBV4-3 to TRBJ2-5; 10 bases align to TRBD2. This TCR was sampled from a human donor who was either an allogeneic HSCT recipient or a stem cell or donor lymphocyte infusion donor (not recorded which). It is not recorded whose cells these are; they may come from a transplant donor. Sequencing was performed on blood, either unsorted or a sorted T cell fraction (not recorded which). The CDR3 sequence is CASSQDPLAGVLWETQYF. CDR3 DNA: TGCGCCAGCAGCCAAGATCCCCTAGCGGGAGTATTATGGGAGACCCAGTACTTC.